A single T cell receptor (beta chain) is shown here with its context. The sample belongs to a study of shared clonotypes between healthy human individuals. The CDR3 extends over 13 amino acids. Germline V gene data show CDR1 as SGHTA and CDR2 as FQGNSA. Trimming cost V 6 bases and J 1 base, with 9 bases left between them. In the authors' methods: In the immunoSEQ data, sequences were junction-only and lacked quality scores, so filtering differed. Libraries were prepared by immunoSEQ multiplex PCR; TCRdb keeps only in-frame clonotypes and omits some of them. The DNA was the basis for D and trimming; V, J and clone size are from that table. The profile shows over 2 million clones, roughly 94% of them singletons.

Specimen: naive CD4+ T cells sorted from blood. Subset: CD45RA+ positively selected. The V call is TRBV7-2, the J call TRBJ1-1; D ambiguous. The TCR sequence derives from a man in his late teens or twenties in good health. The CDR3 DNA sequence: TGTGCCAGCAGAGGGCGGCAGAACACTGAAGCTTTCTTT. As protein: CASRGRQNTEAFF.